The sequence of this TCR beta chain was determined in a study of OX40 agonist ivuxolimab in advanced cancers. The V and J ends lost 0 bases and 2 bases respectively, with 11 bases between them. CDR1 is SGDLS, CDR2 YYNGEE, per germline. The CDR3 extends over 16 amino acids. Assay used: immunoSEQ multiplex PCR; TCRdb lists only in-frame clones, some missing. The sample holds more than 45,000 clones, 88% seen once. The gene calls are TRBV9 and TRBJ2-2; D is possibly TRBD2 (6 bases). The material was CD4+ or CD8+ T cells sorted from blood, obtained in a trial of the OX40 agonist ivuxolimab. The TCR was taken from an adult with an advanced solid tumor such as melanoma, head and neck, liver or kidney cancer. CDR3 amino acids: CASSVVVGLNTGELFF. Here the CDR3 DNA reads TGTGCCAGCAGCGTAGTCGTCGGACTAAACACCGGGGAGCTGTTTTTT.